Following are 3 T cell receptor beta chains from one sample sequenced in a study of blood T cell repertoires in COVID-19. Method: immunoSEQ multiplex PCR; TCRdb's copy keeps in-frame clones and lacks some. The sample carries under 400,000 clones, about 87% recorded once. Sample: peripheral blood. These receptors were obtained from a woman between 25 and 40 years old with COVID-19, enrolled during active disease.

About this clone: The same CDR3 can be traced to other DNA sequences in this sample. The rearrangement uses TRBV20-1 and TRBJ1-1, with 11 nucleotides matching TRBD1. CDR3 length: 16 amino acids. The germline CDR1 and CDR2 sequences are DFQATT and SNEGSKA (reference sequence). J lost 3 bases, V lost 3 bases, and 9 bases had no gene match. The CDR3 loop reads CSASDPGQGDYTEAFF. The CDR3 nucleotides read TGCAGTGCTAGTGACCCGGGACAGGGGGACTACACTGAAGCTTTCTTT.

The rearrangement joins TRBV5-4 to TRBJ2-7; 11 positions agree with TRBD1. Germline V CDR1 and CDR2: SGHNT, YYREEE (reference sequence). There are 14 residues in the CDR3. Unmatched junction bases numbered 3, after V lost 1 base and J lost 6 bases. The CDR3 sequence is CASSLWDRGFEQYF. The CDR3 nucleotides are TGTGCCAGCAGCTTGTGGGACAGGGGGTTCGAGCAGTACTTC.

V is TRBV2 and J is TRBJ1-1; the D gene is possibly TRBD1 (5 bases). Between the trimmed V and J ends, which lost 8 bases and 11 bases, there was a span of 12 bases. CDR1 and CDR2 (germline): SNHLY, FYNNEI. The CDR3 sequence is 10 residues long. The CDR3 sequence is CASGKGPAFF. The CDR3 DNA is TGTGCCAGCGGCAAGGGGCCGGCTTTCTTT.